The 21 T cell receptor beta chains below come from one sample, sequenced in a study of spatial heterogeneity in lung cancer (dated by TCRdb to about 2019). Beyond this particular receptor, the publication reports: The number of expanded intratumoral alpha and beta TCRs correlated with the tumor nonsynonymous mutation count.

This specimen's time point label, interpreted: sample taken at primary tumor resection. What these receptors recognize is not known. The method was 5' RACE. The instrument given in TCRdb is NextSeq 500. TCRdb trimmed the raw reads at Q25, called clones with MiXCR and kept productive beta chains. Identical CDR3 protein sequences are pooled into one entry, listed with their most common genes and DNA. This sample has around 5,000 distinct CDR3 sequences in its table, and under 8% of those were observed once. Under 50% of the sample comes from the top ten. Sequenced here: lung tumor tissue, sampled at surgery. These receptors all stem from a male donor with early-stage non-small cell lung cancer.

The rearrangement uses TRBV20-1 and TRBJ2-1; 10 bases agree with TRBD2. V was pared by 3 bases and J by 2 bases, with 7 bases of the junction left unmatched. CDR1 and CDR2 from the germline V gene are DFQATT and SNEGSKA (reference sequence). The CDR3 totals 16 residues. CDR3 region: CSASLAGEKAYNEQFF. In nucleotides, the CDR3 is TGCAGTGCTAGTCTAGCGGGAGAGAAGGCCTACAATGAGCAGTTCTTC.

This clonotype is deemed medium-sized. The rearrangement links TRBV29-1 to TRBJ2-5; 7 bases are shared with TRBD2. This CDR3 comprises 13 residues. CDR1 and CDR2 from the germline V gene are SQVTM and ANQGSEA. J was trimmed by 5 bases and V by 6 bases; bases with no gene match: 9. CDR3 nucleotide sequence: TGCAGCGTACTGCGGGGGAGGATGGAGACCCAGTACTTC. Amino acid sequence: CSVLRGRMETQYF.

This clonotype qualifies as medium-sized (0.01 to 0.1%). This chain uses TRBV6-2 or TRBV6-3 with TRBJ2-3; TRBD2 matches 7 bases. From germline, CDR1 is MNHEY and CDR2 SVGEGT. After removal of 3 bases from V and 7 bases from J, the junction contained 13 bases not matched to a gene. This CDR3 has 16 residues. In DNA, the CDR3 is TGTGCCAGCAGTTATGGGTCTAGCGGATCTATCAATACGCAGTATTTT. This translates into CASSYGSSGSINTQYF.

This clonotype was counted many times. The chain links TRBV5-1 to TRBJ2-1; 11 nucleotides line up with TRBD2. From germline, CDR1 is SGHRS and CDR2 YFSETQ. V gave up 7 bases and J gave up 7 bases; unmatched junction bases: 19. The CDR3 extends over 18 amino acids. The CDR3 loop reads CASPRPIPGLADRNEQFF. The CDR3 region has the DNA TGCGCCAGCCCCCGCCCGATTCCGGGACTAGCGGACCGGAATGAGCAGTTCTTC.

Many counts were recorded for this clonotype. V and J are TRBV9 and TRBJ2-7; TRBD1 matches at 10 bases. The CDR3 extends over 15 amino acids. CDR1 SGDLS and CDR2 YYNGEE come from the germline V gene. Germline trimming cut 3 bases from V and 11 bases from J; bases unmatched to any gene: 14. Written as DNA, the CDR3 is TGTGCCAGCAGCGCAGGAGCCGGGACAGGGGAGAGGAAGTACTTC. This encodes CASSAGAGTGERKYF.

This clonotype has a count of ten or more. The chain joins TRBV6-6 to TRBJ2-5; possible D gene TRBD1, 5 bases. Trimming removed 7 bases from V and 5 bases from J, with 14 bases in between. Germline values: CDR1 MNHNY, CDR2 SVGAGI (reference sequence). CDR3 length: 13 residues. CDR3 coding DNA: TGTGCCAGCAAGCAGGGTGCGGTTGAGACCCAGTACTTC. Amino acids: CASKQGAVETQYF.

Ten or more counts support this clonotype. The CDR3 spells CASSLSRAEETQYF. DNA of the CDR3: TGCGCCAGCAGCTTGTCTCGGGCTGAAGAGACCCAGTACTTC. The rearrangement links TRBV5-1 to TRBJ2-5, with D uncertain. Germline V CDR1 and CDR2: SGHRS, YFSETQ. The CDR3 sequence is 14 residues long. Trimming shortened V by 1 base and J by 3 bases, and 10 bases separated the two germline ends.

This clonotype was recorded many times. This rearrangement joins TRBV3-1 to TRBJ2-7, with a possible D match to TRBD2 (5 bases). The germline V gene encodes CDR1 LGHDT and CDR2 YNNKEL (reference sequence). The CDR3 is 11 residues long. Trimming shortened V by 6 bases and J by 5 bases, and 8 bases separated the two germline ends. This chain's CDR3 is CASSRADEQYF. In DNA form, the CDR3 reads TGTGCCAGCAGTCGAGCGGACGAGCAGTACTTC.

V and J are TRBV4-1 and TRBJ1-2; 9 bases map to TRBD1. The CDR3 is 14 residues long. CDR1 and CDR2 (germline): MGHRA, YSYEKL. Trimming removed 5 bases from V and 4 bases from J; junction bases left unmatched: 5. CDR3 residues: CASSSAGQGYGYTF. Written as DNA, the CDR3 is TGCGCCAGCAGCAGCGCGGGACAGGGCTATGGCTACACCTTC.

Within the sample, this clonotype is medium-sized. This chain uses TRBV20-1 with TRBJ1-2; no firm D call. Germline V gene sequence: CDR1 DFQATT, CDR2 SNEGSKA (reference sequence). Trimming removed 0 bases from V and 1 base from J, with 6 bases in between. The CDR3 contains 13 residues. The CDR3 DNA follows: TGCAGTGCTAGAGACGAGTTTAACTATGGCTACACCTTC. It yields the protein CSARDEFNYGYTF.

This clonotype was counted many times. This chain joins TRBV11-2 and TRBJ2-7; D is unresolved. CDR1 is SGHAT, CDR2 FQNNGV, per germline. The V end was cut by 4 bases, the J end by 7 bases, with 8 bases between. The CDR3 runs 11 residues. The CDR3 sequence is CASSSAREQYF. In DNA form, the CDR3 reads TGTGCCAGCAGCTCCGCGCGAGAGCAGTACTTC.

This clonotype showed up just a few times. The chain's CDR3 is CASSLSGLLNTEAFF. The DNA of the CDR3 is TGTGCCAGCAGTCTTTCCGGTTTGTTGAACACTGAAGCTTTCTTT. V gene TRBV9 combines with J gene TRBJ1-1; unclear D gene. Germline CDR1 SGDLS, CDR2 YYNGEE. The length of the CDR3 is 15 residues. Trimming left V 5 bases short and J 0 bases short, with 14 bases between.

This clonotype has more than one count but fewer than ten. The gene calls are TRBV18 and TRBJ2-7, with D unresolved. Germline V lookup: CDR1 KGHSH, CDR2 LQKENI. Trimming removed 3 bases at V and 0 bases at J, with 3 bases between. The CDR3 length is 12 residues. In DNA form, the CDR3 reads TGTGCCAGCTCACCTAGCTCCTACGAGCAGTACTTC. Translation: CASSPSSYEQYF.

The chain combines TRBV2 with TRBJ2-1; D unclear. V was pared by 7 bases and J by 5 bases, with 12 bases between. The germline V gene encodes CDR1 SNHLY and CDR2 FYNNEI. The CDR3 covers 13 residues. In nucleotides, the CDR3 is TGTGCCAGCACTGACACTTTTAACAATGAGCAGTTCTTC. This encodes CASTDTFNNEQFF.

This clonotype qualifies as medium-sized. J is TRBJ2-7 and V is TRBV7-2, with 12 bases fitting TRBD2. Trimming cost V 5 bases and J 2 bases; bases outside gene matches: 4. Germline values: CDR1 SGHTA, CDR2 FQGNSA. The CDR3 totals 15 residues. CDR3 sequence (DNA): TGTGCCAGCAGCCCGTCTAGCGGGGGGGCCTACGAGCAGTACTTC. Translation gives CASSPSSGGAYEQYF.

Concerning this clonotype itself: A much larger clonotype is one base distant, so this may be a read error. This chain joins TRBV6-1 and TRBJ1-2, with D possibly matching TRBD1 (6 bases). Germline V gene sequence: CDR1 MNHNS, CDR2 SASEGT. The CDR3 has 14 residues. With 6 bases removed from V and 2 bases from J, the gap between germline ends came to 13 bases. This CDR3 is CASSGRDRNYGYTF. The CDR3 nucleotides read TGTGCCAGCAGCGGGCGCGACAGGAACTATGGCTACACCTTC.

This clonotype was seen repeatedly, ten times or more. The chain has TRBV5-4 and TRBJ2-1, with 8 bases lining up with TRBD1. Germline CDR1 is SGHNT and CDR2 is YYREEE (reference sequence). The CDR3 runs to 15 residues. V was pared by 4 bases and J by 8 bases, with 11 bases of the junction left unmatched. In DNA form, the CDR3 reads TGTGCCAGCAGCCCCAGGACAGGGAAAGACGATGAGCAGTTCTTC. It specifies CASSPRTGKDDEQFF. Full variable domain (outside the CDR3, taken from reference TRBV5-4 and TRBJ2-1): ETGVTQSPTHLIKTRGQQVTLRCSSQSGHNTVSWYQQALGQGPQFIFQYYREEENGRGNFPPRFSGLQFPNYSSELNVNALELDDSALYLCASSPRTGKDDEQFFGPGTRLTVL.

This clonotype occurred many times. The J gene is TRBJ2-2, the V gene TRBV30; D may be TRBD1 or TRBD2 (5 bases each). The CDR3 length is 13 residues. Germline V gene lookup returns CDR1 GTSNPN and CDR2 SVGIG (reference sequence). With 4 bases removed from V and 4 bases from J, the gap between germline ends came to 10 bases. The CDR3 sequence is CAWTGTFTGELFF. DNA of the CDR3: TGTGCCTGGACAGGGACGTTCACCGGGGAGCTGTTTTTT.

The chain links TRBV29-1 to TRBJ2-5; D is unclear. Germline V gives CDR1 SQVTM, CDR2 ANQGSEA. V lost 7 bases and J 5 bases, leaving 8 bases between the germline ends. The CDR3 contains 10 residues. This chain's CDR3 is CSAGSETQYF. For the CDR3, the DNA is TGCAGCGCTGGATCGGAGACCCAGTACTTC. Complete variable domain (other parts from reference TRBV29-1 and TRBJ2-5): SAVISQKPSRDICQRGTSLTIQCQVDSQVTMMFWYRQQPGQSLTLIATANQGSEATYESGFVIDKFPISRPNLTFSTLTVSNMSPEDSSIYLCSAGSETQYFGPGTRLLVL.

This clonotype was seen many times. The V call is TRBV28, the J call TRBJ1-4, with a weak D call TRBD1 (6 bases). Trimming cost V 3 bases and J 7 bases, with 18 bases left between them. The CDR3 totals 16 residues. CDR1 MDHEN and CDR2 SYDVKM come from the germline V gene. Here the CDR3 reads CASSFAERGVGEKLFF. As DNA, the CDR3 is TGTGCCAGCAGTTTCGCGGAAAGGGGGGTGGGTGAAAAACTGTTTTTT.

This clonotype was counted ten times or more. This chain uses TRBV10-3 with TRBJ2-1; D may be TRBD1 (6 bases). The V gene's germline CDR1 is ENHRY and CDR2 SYGVKD. This CDR3 region has 17 residues. The ends were cut back, 0 bases at V and 6 bases at J, with 18 bases in the middle. In DNA form, the CDR3 reads TGTGCCATCAGTGAGTCGTACTCCACCAGCAGGGGCAATGAGCAGTTCTTC. Its protein is CAISESYSTSRGNEQFF.